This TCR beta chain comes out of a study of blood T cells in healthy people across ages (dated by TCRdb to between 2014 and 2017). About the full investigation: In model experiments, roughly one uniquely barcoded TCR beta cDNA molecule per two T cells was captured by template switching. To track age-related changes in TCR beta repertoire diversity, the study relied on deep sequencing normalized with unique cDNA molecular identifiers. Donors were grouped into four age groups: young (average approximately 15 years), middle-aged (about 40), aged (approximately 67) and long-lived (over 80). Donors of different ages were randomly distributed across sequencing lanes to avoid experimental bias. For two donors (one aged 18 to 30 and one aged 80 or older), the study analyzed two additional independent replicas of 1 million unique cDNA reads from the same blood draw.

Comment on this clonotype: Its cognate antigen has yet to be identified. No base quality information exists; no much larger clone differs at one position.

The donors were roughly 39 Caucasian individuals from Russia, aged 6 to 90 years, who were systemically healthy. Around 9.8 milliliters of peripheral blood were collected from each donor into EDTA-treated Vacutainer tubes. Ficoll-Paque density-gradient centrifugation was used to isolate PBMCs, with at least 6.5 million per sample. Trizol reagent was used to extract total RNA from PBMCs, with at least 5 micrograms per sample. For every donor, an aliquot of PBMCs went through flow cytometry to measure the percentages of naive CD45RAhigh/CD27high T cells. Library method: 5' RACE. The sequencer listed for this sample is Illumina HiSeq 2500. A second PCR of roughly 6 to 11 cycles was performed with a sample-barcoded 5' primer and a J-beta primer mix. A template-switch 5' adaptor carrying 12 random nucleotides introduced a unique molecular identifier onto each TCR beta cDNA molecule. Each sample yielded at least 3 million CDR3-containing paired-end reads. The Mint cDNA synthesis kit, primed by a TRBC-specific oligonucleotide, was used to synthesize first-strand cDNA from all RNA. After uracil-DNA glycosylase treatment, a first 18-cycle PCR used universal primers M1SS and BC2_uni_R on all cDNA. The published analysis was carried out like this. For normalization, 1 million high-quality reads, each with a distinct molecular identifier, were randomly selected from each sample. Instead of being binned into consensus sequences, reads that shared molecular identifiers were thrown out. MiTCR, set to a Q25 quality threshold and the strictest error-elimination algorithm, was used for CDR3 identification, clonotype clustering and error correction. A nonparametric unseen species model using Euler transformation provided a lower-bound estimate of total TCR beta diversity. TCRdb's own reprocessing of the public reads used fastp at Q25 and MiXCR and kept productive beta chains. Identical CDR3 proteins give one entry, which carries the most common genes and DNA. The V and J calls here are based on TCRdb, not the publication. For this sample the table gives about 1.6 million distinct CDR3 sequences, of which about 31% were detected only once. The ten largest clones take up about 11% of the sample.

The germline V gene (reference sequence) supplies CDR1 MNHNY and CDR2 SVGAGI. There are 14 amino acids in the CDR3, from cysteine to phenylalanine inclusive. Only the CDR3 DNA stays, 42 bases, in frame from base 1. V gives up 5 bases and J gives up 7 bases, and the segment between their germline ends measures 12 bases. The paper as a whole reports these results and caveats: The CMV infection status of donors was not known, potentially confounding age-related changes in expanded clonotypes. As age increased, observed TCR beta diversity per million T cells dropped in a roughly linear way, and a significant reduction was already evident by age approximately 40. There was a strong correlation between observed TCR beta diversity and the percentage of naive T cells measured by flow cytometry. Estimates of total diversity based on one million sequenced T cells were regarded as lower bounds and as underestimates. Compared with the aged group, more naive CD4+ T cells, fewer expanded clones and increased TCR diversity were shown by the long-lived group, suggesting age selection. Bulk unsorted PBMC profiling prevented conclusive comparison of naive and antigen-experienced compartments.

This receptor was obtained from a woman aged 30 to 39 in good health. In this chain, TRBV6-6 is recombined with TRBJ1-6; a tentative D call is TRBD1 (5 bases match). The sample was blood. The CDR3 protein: CASSTGAANSPLHF. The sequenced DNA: TGTGCCAGCAGTACCGGGGCCGCAAATTCACCCCTCCACTTT.